These 21 T cell receptor beta chains were sequenced from one sample in a study of tissue T cells after allogeneic stem cell transplantation. The time point denotes: mouse harvest day 7 after allogeneic transplant. Each mouse received 10^7 T-cell-depleted marrow cells plus 10^6 splenic CD5+ T cells by tail vein. Assay: immunoSEQ multiplex PCR; the TCRdb copy retains only in-frame clones and omits some. The table records thousands of clones, approximately 49% of them present only once. The sequencing input was gut tissue. These receptors all stem from a female BALB/c mouse given C57BL/6 T cells with graft-versus-host disease after an allogeneic hematopoietic cell transplant.

Points on this clone: The gene symbols are mouse symbols. The CDR3 goes on 1 residue after the read ends, and that part is filled in from the germline J gene. The chain uses TRBV13-3 and TRBJ2-7, with no clear D. Germline CDR1 is NNHDY and CDR2 is SYVADS. CDR3 length: 11 residues. V was cut by 2 bases and J by 6 bases, with 6 bases left in between. CDR3 in amino acids: CASSERLEQYF. CDR3 DNA (partial): TGTGCCAGCAGTGAGAGACTTGAACAGTAC.

This clone has a handful of counts. The gene names here belong to mouse. The read finishes 1 residue shy of the CDR3 end, and the germline J gene is used to complete it. The chain recombines TRBV2 with TRBJ1-5; D is possibly TRBD1 (5 bases). The CDR3 contains 13 residues. Germline-derived CDR1 and CDR2 are LGHNA and YSYQKL. Trimming cost V 4 bases and J 2 bases, with 6 bases left between them. CDR3 residues: CASSRGDNQAPLF. The part of the CDR3 DNA that was read is TGTGCCAGCAGCCGAGGGGACAACCAGGCTCCGCTT.

Sample share makes this clone medium-sized. The genes and germline here are from mouse. The CDR3 is cut off 1 residue early in the read; its end comes from the germline J gene. The same CDR3 is also encoded by other DNA sequences in this sample. The V and J genes are TRBV26 and TRBJ2-7; D gene unclear. The germline CDR1 and CDR2 sequences are KGHPV and FQNQEV (reference sequence). The CDR3 covers 14 residues. V was cut by 2 bases and J by 0 bases, with 8 bases left in between. CDR3 amino acids: CASSLRQSSYEQYF. The CDR3 DNA, read in part, is TGTGCCAGCAGTCTGAGGCAGAGCTCCTATGAACAGTAC.

For this clone: The genes and germline here are from mouse. The read terminates 1 residue ahead of where the CDR3 ends, so the germline J gene completes it. This chain joins TRBV2 and TRBJ2-4, with 10 bases that match TRBD2. The length of the CDR3 is 18 residues. The germline V gene has CDR1 LGHNA and CDR2 YSYQKL. The junction had 8 bases not matched to a gene; V was cut back by 1 base and J by 1 base. The CDR3 here is CASSQVGLGRWGQNTLYF. The sequenced CDR3 bases are TGTGCCAGCAGCCAAGTGGGACTGGGGAGGTGGGGTCAAAACACCTTGTAC.

Notes on this clone: Gene names are the mouse ones. The read ends 1 residue before the CDR3 terminus; that terminus is restored from the germline J gene. The J gene is TRBJ1-6, the V gene TRBV26; D not certain. TRBJ1-6 is treated as an ORF (open reading frame) with a function not yet certain. CDR1 and CDR2 (germline): KGHPV, FQNQEV (reference sequence). The V end was cut by 2 bases, the J end by 7 bases, with 6 bases between. There are 13 residues in the CDR3. The CDR3 protein is CASSLMGNSPLYF. CDR3 DNA, as far as it was read: TGTGCCAGCAGTCTGATGGGGAATTCGCCCCTCTAC.

Of note for this clone: Mouse gene names and germline throughout. The CDR3 is cut off 1 residue early in the read; its end comes from the germline J gene. The chain recombines TRBV26 with TRBJ2-3, with 7 bases matching TRBD1. V trimming: 6 bases; J trimming: 3 bases; junction bases outside the gene matches: 3. This CDR3 is built from 13 residues. Germline V gives CDR1 KGHPV, CDR2 FQNQEV (reference sequence). The CDR3 bases that were read are TGTGCCAGCAGGACAGGGCCGGCAGAAACGCTGTAT. It encodes CASRTGPAETLY. The full CDR3 reads CASRTGPAETLYF.

To note about this clone: Gene names refer to mouse genes. The read terminates 1 residue before the CDR3 end, so the remaining end is supplied by the germline J gene. The rearrangement uses TRBV13-1 and TRBJ1-4; no clear D. With 0 bases removed from V and 0 bases from J, the gap between germline ends came to 3 bases. The CDR3 is 14 residues long. The germline gives CDR1 NSHNY, CDR2 SYGAGN. CDR3 amino acids: CASSDGVSNERLFF. CDR3 bases read: TGTGCCAGCAGTGATGGGGTTTCCAACGAAAGATTATTT. The full variable domain, its missing parts supplied by reference TRBV13-1 and TRBJ1-4, is EAAVTQSPRNKVTVTGGNVTLSCRQTNSHNYMYWYRQDTGHGLRLIHYSYGAGNLRIGDVPDGYKATRTTQEDFFLLLELASPSQTSLYFCASSDGVSNERLFFGHGTKLSVL.

A remark on this clone: The germline and genes are mouse ones. The observed sequence ends 1 residue before the CDR3 terminus, with the missing tail filled in from the germline J gene. The J gene is TRBJ2-3, the V gene TRBV26; 7 nucleotides agree with TRBD1. V shed 6 bases and J 1 base; nucleotides not matched to a gene: 4. The length of the CDR3 is 14 residues. Looked up from germline, CDR1 is KGHPV and CDR2 is FQNQEV (reference sequence). CDR3 bases read: TGTGCCAGCAGCACAGGGGAGGGTGCAGAAACGCTGTAT. Residues: CASSTGEGAETLY. The entire CDR3 protein is CASSTGEGAETLYF.

Remarks on this clone: These gene names are mouse names. The CDR3 end lies 1 residue beyond the end of the read and is filled in from the germline J gene. The V gene is TRBV15, the J gene TRBJ1-1, with D perhaps TRBD1 (6 bases). The CDR3 totals 11 residues. Germline CDR1 and CDR2: SGHND and FRSKSL. V gave up 5 bases and J gave up 6 bases, with 7 bases separating them. Incomplete CDR3 DNA: TGTGCCAGCAGTAGGGGGGCAGAAGTCTTC. Protein sequence: CASSRGAEVF. The full CDR3 reads CASSRGAEVFF.

In regard to this clone: The germline and genes are mouse ones. The read ends 1 residue shy of where the CDR3 ends; the end is completed using the germline J gene. This chain joins TRBV26 and TRBJ2-1, with 8 bases aligning to TRBD2. The length of the CDR3 is 14 residues. The germline CDR1 and CDR2 sequences are KGHPV and FQNQEV (reference sequence). V lost 4 bases and J lost 2; bases outside the gene matches: 1. CDR3 bases read: TGTGCCAGCAGTCCTGGGGGGTACTATGCTGAGCAGTTC. Its translation: CASSPGGYYAEQF. In full, the CDR3 reads CASSPGGYYAEQFF.

Details on this clone: Any gene name here is a mouse gene name. Read coverage stops 1 residue before the CDR3 terminus; the germline J gene supplies the remainder. V gene TRBV3 combines with J gene TRBJ1-6; D unclear. TRBJ1-6 is treated as an ORF (open reading frame) with a function not yet certain. Deletions cut 1 base from V and 3 bases from J, with 1 base between. Germline V gene data show CDR1 as SNHLY and CDR2 as FYNGKV (reference sequence). There are 13 residues in the CDR3. CDR3 region: CASSLDYNSPLYF. The sequenced CDR3 bases are TGTGCCAGCAGCTTAGACTATAATTCGCCCCTCTAC.

This clone was observed a handful of times. All gene names here are mouse names. Read data end 1 residue before the CDR3 end; the end is taken from the germline J gene. The V and J genes are TRBV5 and TRBJ2-7; 11 bases map to TRBD2. From germline, CDR1 is LGHNA and CDR2 YNLKQL (reference sequence). Trimming took 1 base from V and 0 from J; bases not matched to a gene: 5. CDR3 length equals 17 residues. The covered CDR3 bases are TGTGCCAGCAGCCAAGCCTGGACTGGGGGGAGCTCCTATGAACAGTAC. Amino acid sequence: CASSQAWTGGSSYEQY. The full-length CDR3 reads as CASSQAWTGGSSYEQYF.

Concerning this clone itself: Germline and genes: mouse. The read terminates 1 residue ahead of where the CDR3 ends, so the germline J gene completes it. The genes are TRBV23 and TRBJ1-1; the D call in the table, TRBD1, was not verified against the DNA. CDR1 KGHTA and CDR2 FQNQQP come from the germline V gene. This CDR3 is built from 13 residues. The part of the CDR3 DNA that was read is TGCTCCAGCAGTCAAAGGACAGACACAGAAGTCTTC. It encodes CSSSQRTDTEVF. The whole CDR3 is CSSSQRTDTEVFF.

As to this clone: Gene names are the mouse ones. From the germline J gene comes the end of the CDR3, since the read stops 1 residue before it. This sequence joins TRBV4 and TRBJ2-7; 11 bases match TRBD1. This CDR3 is built from 14 residues. The J segment lost 4 bases and the V segment lost 5 bases, leaving 4 bases of the junction unmatched. Germline values: CDR1 LGHDT, CDR2 YNNKQL (reference sequence). The CDR3 protein is CASSNRDRGYEQYF. The CDR3 bases that were read are TGTGCCAGCAGCAACCGGGACAGGGGGTATGAACAGTAC.

Details on this clone: The gene symbols are mouse symbols. CDR3 DNA, as far as it was read: TGTGCCAGCAGTCACAGGGGAGCCACAGAAGTCTTC. Amino acid sequence: CASSHRGATEVF. The CDR3 as a whole reads CASSHRGATEVFF. The chain joins TRBV26 to TRBJ1-1; 7 nucleotides agree with TRBD1. The sequence runs out 1 residue before the end of the CDR3; the remainder is reconstructed from the germline J gene. The CDR3 spans 13 residues. Germline V gene data show CDR1 as KGHPV and CDR2 as FQNQEV (reference sequence). Trimming took 4 bases from V and 4 from J; bases not matched to a gene: 3.

Comments on this clone: Genes and germline are mouse. The CDR3 end is not reached by the read, which stops 1 residue before it; the germline J gene fills it in. This chain links TRBV1 with TRBJ1-4, with 7 bases identical to TRBD1. Germline lookup yields CDR1 NSQYPW and CDR2 LRSPGD (reference sequence). The CDR3 covers 17 residues. With V trimmed by 4 bases and J by 0 bases, 8 bases remained unmatched. The sequenced CDR3 bases are TGCACCTGCAGTGGCCGGGACAGAAATTTTTCCAACGAAAGATTATTT. Translated, it gives CTCSGRDRNFSNERLF. The entire CDR3 protein reads CTCSGRDRNFSNERLFF.

With respect to this clone: Gene names are mouse gene names. The CDR3 goes on 1 residue after the read ends, and that part is filled in from the germline J gene. The V gene is TRBV3, the J gene TRBJ2-2, with 11 nucleotides matching TRBD2. The CDR3 has 17 amino acids. The V segment lost 1 base and the J segment 5 bases; nucleotides outside the gene matches: 6. Germline assignment: CDR1 SNHLY and CDR2 FYNGKV (reference sequence). CDR3 amino acids: CASSLVLGGRGTGQLYF. CDR3 DNA, as far as it was read: TGTGCCAGCAGCTTAGTACTGGGGGGGCGCGGAACCGGGCAGCTCTAC. Variable domain in full (rest from reference TRBV3 and TRBJ2-2): GPKVLQIPSHQIIDMGQMVTLNCDPVSNHLYFYWYKQILGQQMEFLVNFYNGKVMEKSKLFKDQFSVERPDGSYFTLKIQPTALEDSAVYFCASSLVLGGRGTGQLYFGEGSKLTVL.

About this clone itself: Genes here carry mouse names. The missing CDR3 end, 1 residue past where the read stops, is filled in from the germline J gene. The chain recombines TRBV14 with TRBJ2-1; D unclear. CDR1 and CDR2 from the germline V gene are SGHDT and FRDEAV. V was cut by 2 bases and J by 1 base, with 4 bases left in between. The CDR3 is made up of 13 amino acids. CDR3 DNA (partial): TGTGCCAGCAGTTTGAGGAACTATGCTGAGCAGTTC. This translates into CASSLRNYAEQF. The entire CDR3 sequence reads CASSLRNYAEQFF.

Comments on this clone: The germline and genes are mouse ones. The read gets to within 1 residue of the CDR3 end, and the germline J gene fills in the rest. The chain couples TRBV19 to TRBJ1-5; TRBD1 might be the D (6 bases). V lost 4 bases to trimming and J lost 1 base, with 9 bases between them. CDR3 length: 14 residues. From germline, CDR1 is FNHDT and CDR2 SITEND (reference sequence). The CDR3: CASSAGTNNQAPLF. CDR3 DNA (partial): TGTGCCAGCAGTGCCGGGACAAACAACCAGGCTCCGCTT.

Judged by abundance, this clone is medium-sized. Germline and genes: mouse. From the germline J gene comes the end of the CDR3, since the read stops 1 residue before it. V usage is TRBV26 and J usage is TRBJ2-7; 7 positions match TRBD2. Per the germline V gene, CDR1 is KGHPV and CDR2 is FQNQEV (reference sequence). The ends lost 8 bases at V and 2 bases at J; junction bases unmatched: 0. CDR3 size: 11 residues. The CDR3 here is CASLGAYEQYF. CDR3 bases read: TGTGCCAGCCTGGGGGCCTATGAACAGTAC.

Concerning this clone: Mouse names are used for the genes. The CDR3 end falls 1 residue outside the read, so it is completed with the germline J gene. This chain joins TRBV16 and TRBJ2-2; 12 bases are a match to TRBD2. CDR1 and CDR2 (germline): SGHSA, FRNQAP. The CDR3 is made up of 17 amino acids. Losses at the gene ends were 0 bases for V and 3 bases for J; bases not matched to a gene: 2. The chain's CDR3 is CASSLDRTGGDTGQLYF. CDR3 bases read: TGTGCAAGCAGCTTAGATAGGACTGGGGGGGACACCGGGCAGCTCTAC.